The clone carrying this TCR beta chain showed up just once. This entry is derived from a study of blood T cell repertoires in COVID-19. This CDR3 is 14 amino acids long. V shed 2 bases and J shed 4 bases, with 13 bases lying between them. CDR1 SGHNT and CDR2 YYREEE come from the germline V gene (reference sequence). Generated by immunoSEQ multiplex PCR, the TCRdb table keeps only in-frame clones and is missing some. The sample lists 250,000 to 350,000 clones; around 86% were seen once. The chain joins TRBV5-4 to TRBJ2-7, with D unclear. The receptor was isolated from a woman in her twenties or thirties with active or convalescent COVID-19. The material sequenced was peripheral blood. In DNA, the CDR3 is TGTGCCAGCAGCTTCGGTTCCCCATCATACGAGCAGTACTTC. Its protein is CASSFGSPSYEQYF.